Below, 4 T cell receptor beta chains from the same sample are listed, as sequenced in a study of CD8+ T cells in alopecia areata. Stated treatment: oral pan-JAK inhibitor, 5-10 mg twice daily. It was cDNA, reverse transcribed from extracted RNA, that served as the sequencing template. TCRdb keeps only in-frame clones here, not all; method: immunoSEQ multiplex PCR. The data hold 200,000 or so clones, with roughly 64% observed a single time. This specimen was CD4+ T cells sorted from blood, taken at week 24, from a patient treated with tofacitinib. The receptors were sampled from a human donor with alopecia areata.

The chain employs TRBV15 and TRBJ1-5, with 7 nucleotides matching TRBD1. The CDR3 length is 15 residues. J gave up 2 bases and V 8 bases, and 9 bases lay outside the gene matches. From germline, CDR1 is LNHNV and CDR2 YYDKDF (reference sequence). DNA for the CDR3: TGTGCCACCGGGCCGCCAGGGGGACGCAATCAGCCCCAGCATTTT. It yields the protein CATGPPGGRNQPQHF.

This clone is a singleton in its sample. This rearrangement joins TRBV27 to TRBJ2-5, with 8 bases identical to TRBD2. Germline lookup yields CDR1 MNHEY and CDR2 SMNVEV (reference sequence). With V trimmed by 2 bases and J by 1 base, 3 bases remained unmatched. The CDR3 is made up of 15 amino acids. Here the CDR3 reads CASSLSGGLQETQYF. The CDR3, as DNA: TGTGCCAGCAGTTTAAGCGGGGGCCTCCAAGAGACCCAGTACTTC.

This chain joins TRBV7-7 and TRBJ2-3; no clear D. Germline assignment: CDR1 SSHAT and CDR2 FNYEAQ (reference sequence). The CDR3 spans 15 residues. Between the trimmed V and J ends, which lost 8 bases and 2 bases, there was a span of 17 bases. The CDR3 spells CASEGRLGVTDTQYF. The DNA for the CDR3 is TGTGCCAGCGAAGGGCGCCTGGGTGTCACAGATACGCAGTATTTT. Combining the CDR3 with reference TRBV7-7 and TRBJ2-3 gives the whole variable domain GAGVSQSPRYKVTKRGQDVTLRCDPISSHATLYWYQQALGQGPEFLTYFNYEAQPDKSGLPSDRFSAERPEGSISTLTIQRTEQRDSAMYRCASEGRLGVTDTQYFGPGTRLTVL.

As DNA, the CDR3 is TGTGCCAGCAGCTTATTTACAGGGGGTCAGCCCCAGCATTTT. Protein: CASSLFTGGQPQHF. The chain combines TRBV7-2 with TRBJ1-5; 8 nucleotides agree with TRBD1. V was clipped by 2 bases and J by 6 bases; unmatched bases: 3. The germline V gene has CDR1 SGHTA and CDR2 FQGNSA. The CDR3 has 14 residues. The full variable domain, its missing parts supplied by reference TRBV7-2 and TRBJ1-5, is GAGVSQSPSNKVTEKGKDVELRCDPISGHTALYWYRQSLGQGLEFLIYFQGNSAPDKSGLPSDRFSAERTGGSVSTLTIQRTQQEDSAVYLCASSLFTGGQPQHFGDGTRLSIL.